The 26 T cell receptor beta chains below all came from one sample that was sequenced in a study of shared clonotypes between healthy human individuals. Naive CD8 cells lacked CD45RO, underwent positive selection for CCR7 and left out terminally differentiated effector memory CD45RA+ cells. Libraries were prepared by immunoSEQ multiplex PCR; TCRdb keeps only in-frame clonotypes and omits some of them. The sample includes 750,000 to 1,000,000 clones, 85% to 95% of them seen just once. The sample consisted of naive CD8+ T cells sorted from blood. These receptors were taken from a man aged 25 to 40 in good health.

CDR3 amino acids: CASSRGAYSTDTQYF. Written as DNA, the CDR3 is TGTGCCAGCAGCCGCGGCGCGTACAGCACAGATACGCAGTATTTT. J is TRBJ2-3 and V is TRBV28; no clear D gene. The length of the CDR3 is 15 residues. V was pared by 6 bases and J by 0 bases, with 13 bases between. Germline-derived CDR1 and CDR2 are MDHEN and SYDVKM.

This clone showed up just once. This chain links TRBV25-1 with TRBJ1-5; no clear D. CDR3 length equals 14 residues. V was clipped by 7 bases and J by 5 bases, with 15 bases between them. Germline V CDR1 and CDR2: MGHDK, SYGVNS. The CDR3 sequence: CASNPPPLDQPQHF. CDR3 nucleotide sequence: TGTGCCAGCAACCCCCCACCCCTCGATCAGCCCCAGCATTTT.

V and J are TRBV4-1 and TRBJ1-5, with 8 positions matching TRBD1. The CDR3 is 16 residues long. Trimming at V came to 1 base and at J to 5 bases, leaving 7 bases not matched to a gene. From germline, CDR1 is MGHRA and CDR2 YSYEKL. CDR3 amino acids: CASSQVSGGQYQPQHF. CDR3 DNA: TGCGCCAGCAGCCAAGTCTCAGGGGGCCAATATCAGCCCCAGCATTTT.

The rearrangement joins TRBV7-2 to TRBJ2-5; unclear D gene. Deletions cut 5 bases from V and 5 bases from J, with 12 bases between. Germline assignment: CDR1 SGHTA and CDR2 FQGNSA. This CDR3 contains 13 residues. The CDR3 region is CASSPTPPETQYF. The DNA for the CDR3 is TGTGCCAGCAGCCCTACGCCCCCGGAGACCCAGTACTTC.

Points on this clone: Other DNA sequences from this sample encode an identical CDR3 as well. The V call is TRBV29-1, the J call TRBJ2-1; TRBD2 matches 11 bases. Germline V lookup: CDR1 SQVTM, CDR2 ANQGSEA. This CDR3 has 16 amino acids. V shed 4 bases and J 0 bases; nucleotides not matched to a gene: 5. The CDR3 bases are TGCAGCGTTGTGGGAACTAGCGGGAGCTCCTACAATGAGCAGTTCTTC. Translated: CSVVGTSGSSYNEQFF.

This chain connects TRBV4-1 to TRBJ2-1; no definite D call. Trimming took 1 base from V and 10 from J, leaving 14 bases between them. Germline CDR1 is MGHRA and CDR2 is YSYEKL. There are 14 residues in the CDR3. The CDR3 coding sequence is TGCGCCAGCAGCCAAGGGTTAGGTGCGTTAGAGCAGTTCTTC. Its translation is CASSQGLGALEQFF.

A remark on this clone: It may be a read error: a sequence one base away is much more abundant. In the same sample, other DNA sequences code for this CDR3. Here the CDR3 DNA reads TGTGCCAGCAGTTCCCACTACGAGCAGTACTTC. It yields the protein CASSSHYEQYF. The chain carries TRBV28 and TRBJ2-7; D is uncertain. The ends were cut back, 4 bases at V and 3 bases at J, with 4 bases in the middle. Germline-derived CDR1 and CDR2 are MDHEN and SYDVKM. The CDR3 covers 11 residues.

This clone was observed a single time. Here the CDR3 reads CASSVGWTSGPYEQYF. CDR3 in DNA: TGTGCCAGCAGCGTAGGTTGGACTAGCGGCCCCTACGAGCAGTACTTC. This chain joins TRBV9 and TRBJ2-7, with TRBD2 matching 10 bases. The length of the CDR3 is 16 residues. The V gene's germline CDR1 is SGDLS and CDR2 YYNGEE. V dropped 0 bases and J dropped 2; count of bases not matched to a gene: 5.

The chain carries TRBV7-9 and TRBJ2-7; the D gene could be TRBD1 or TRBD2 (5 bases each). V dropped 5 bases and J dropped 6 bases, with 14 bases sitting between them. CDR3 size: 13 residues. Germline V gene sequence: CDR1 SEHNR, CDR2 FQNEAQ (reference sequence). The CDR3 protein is CASSPGDAFEQYF. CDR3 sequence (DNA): TGTGCCAGCAGCCCCGGGGACGCGTTCGAGCAGTACTTC.

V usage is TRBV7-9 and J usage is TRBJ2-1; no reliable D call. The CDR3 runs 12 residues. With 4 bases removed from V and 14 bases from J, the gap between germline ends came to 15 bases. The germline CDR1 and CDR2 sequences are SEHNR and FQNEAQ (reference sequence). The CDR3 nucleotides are TGTGCCAGCAGCTATACGGAGCCCGGCGAGTTCTTC. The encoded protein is CASSYTEPGEFF.

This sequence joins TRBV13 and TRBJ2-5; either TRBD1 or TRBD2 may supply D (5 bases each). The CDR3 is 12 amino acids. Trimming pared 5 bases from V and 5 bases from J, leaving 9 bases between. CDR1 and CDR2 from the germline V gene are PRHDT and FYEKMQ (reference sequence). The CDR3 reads CASSPGAETQYF. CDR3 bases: TGTGCCAGCAGCCCCGGGGCCGAGACCCAGTACTTC. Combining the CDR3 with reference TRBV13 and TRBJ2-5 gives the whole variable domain AAGVIQSPRHLIKEKRETATLKCYPIPRHDTVYWYQQGPGQDPQFLISFYEKMQSDKGSIPDRFSAQQFSDYHSELNMSSLELGDSALYFCASSPGAETQYFGPGTRLLVL.

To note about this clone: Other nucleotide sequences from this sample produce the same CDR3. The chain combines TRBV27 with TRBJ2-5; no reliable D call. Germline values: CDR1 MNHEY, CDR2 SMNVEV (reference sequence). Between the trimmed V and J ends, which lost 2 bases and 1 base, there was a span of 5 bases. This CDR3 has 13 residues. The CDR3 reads CASSLRIQETQYF. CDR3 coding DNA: TGTGCCAGCAGTTTAAGGATCCAAGAGACCCAGTACTTC.

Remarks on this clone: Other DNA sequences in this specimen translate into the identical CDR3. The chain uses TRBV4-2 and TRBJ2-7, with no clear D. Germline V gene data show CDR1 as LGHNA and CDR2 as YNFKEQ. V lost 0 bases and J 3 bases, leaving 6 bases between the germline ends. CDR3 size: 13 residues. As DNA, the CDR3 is TGTGCCAGCAGCCAAGAACGCGGCTACGAGCAGTACTTC. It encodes CASSQERGYEQYF.

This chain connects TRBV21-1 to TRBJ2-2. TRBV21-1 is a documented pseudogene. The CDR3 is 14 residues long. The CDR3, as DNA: TGTGCCAGCAGCAAGCTCAGGAGAGGCGGGGAGCTGTTTTTT. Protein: CASSKLRRGGELFF.

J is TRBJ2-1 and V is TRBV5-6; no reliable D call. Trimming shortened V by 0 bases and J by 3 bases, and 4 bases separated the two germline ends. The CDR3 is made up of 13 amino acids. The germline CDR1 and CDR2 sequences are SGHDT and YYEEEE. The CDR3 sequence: CASSLDSYNEQFF. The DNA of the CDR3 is TGTGCCAGCAGCTTGGACAGCTACAATGAGCAGTTCTTC.

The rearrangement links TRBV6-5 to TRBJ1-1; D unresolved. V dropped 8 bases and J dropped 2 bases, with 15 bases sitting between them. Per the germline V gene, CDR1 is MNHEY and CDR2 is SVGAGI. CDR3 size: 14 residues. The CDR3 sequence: CASGLARINTEAFF. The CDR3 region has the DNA TGTGCCAGCGGCTTGGCCAGAATAAACACTGAAGCTTTCTTT.

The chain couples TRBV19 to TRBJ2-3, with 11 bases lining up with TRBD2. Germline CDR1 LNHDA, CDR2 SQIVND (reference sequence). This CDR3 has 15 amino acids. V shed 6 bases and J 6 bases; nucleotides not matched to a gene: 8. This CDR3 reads CASSLAGGPRDTQYF. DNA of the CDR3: TGTGCCAGTAGCTTAGCGGGAGGGCCGCGGGATACGCAGTATTTT. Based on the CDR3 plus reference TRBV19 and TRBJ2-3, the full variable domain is DGGITQSPKYLFRKEGQNVTLSCEQNLNHDAMYWYRQDPGQGLRLIYYSQIVNDFQKGDIAEGYSVSREKKESFPLTVTSAQKNPTAFYLCASSLAGGPRDTQYFGPGTRLTVL.

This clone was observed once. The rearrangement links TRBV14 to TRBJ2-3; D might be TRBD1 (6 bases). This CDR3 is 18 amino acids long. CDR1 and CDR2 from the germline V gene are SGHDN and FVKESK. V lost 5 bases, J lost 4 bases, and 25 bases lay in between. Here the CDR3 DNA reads TGTGCCAGCAGCAGAATCGAAACAGGGATTGGTGGGTCAGATACGCAGTATTTT. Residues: CASSRIETGIGGSDTQYF.

The DNA of the CDR3 is TGCGCCAGCAGCCCTGGAGAGTCCTACAATGAGCAGTTCTTC. Translation gives CASSPGESYNEQFF. The chain combines TRBV4-1 with TRBJ2-1; D remains ambiguous. The CDR3 spans 14 residues. Germline loops: CDR1 MGHRA, CDR2 YSYEKL. V was pared by 4 bases and J by 1 base, with 8 bases between.

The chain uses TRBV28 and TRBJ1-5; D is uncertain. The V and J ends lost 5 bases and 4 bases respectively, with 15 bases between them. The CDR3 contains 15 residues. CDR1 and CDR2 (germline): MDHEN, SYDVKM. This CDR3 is CASSGPLVGNQPQHF. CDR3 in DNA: TGTGCCAGCAGTGGACCCCTAGTCGGTAATCAGCCCCAGCATTTT. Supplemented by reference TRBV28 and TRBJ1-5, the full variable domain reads DVKVTQSSRYLVKRTGEKVFLECVQDMDHENMFWYRQDPGLGLRLIYFSYDVKMKEKGDIPEGYSVSREKKERFSLILESASTNQTSMYLCASSGPLVGNQPQHFGDGTRLSIL.

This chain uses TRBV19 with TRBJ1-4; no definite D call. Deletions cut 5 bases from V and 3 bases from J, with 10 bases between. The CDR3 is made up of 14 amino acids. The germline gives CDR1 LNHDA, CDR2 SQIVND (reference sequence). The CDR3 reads CASSPWSPNEKLFF. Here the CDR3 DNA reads TGTGCCAGTAGTCCTTGGTCGCCTAATGAAAAACTGTTTTTT.

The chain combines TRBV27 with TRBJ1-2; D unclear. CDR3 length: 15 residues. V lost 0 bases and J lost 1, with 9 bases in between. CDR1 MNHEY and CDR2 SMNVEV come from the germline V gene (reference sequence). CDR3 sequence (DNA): TGTGCCAGCAGTTTATCGCCGGGTGGTAACTATGGCTACACCTTC. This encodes CASSLSPGGNYGYTF.

The CDR3 loop reads CASSSLLRGTEAFF. In nucleotides, the CDR3 is TGTGCCAGCAGTTCCCTTTTGAGAGGCACTGAAGCTTTCTTT. This chain uses TRBV27 with TRBJ1-1; D not certain. V was trimmed by 4 bases and J by 4 bases, leaving 13 bases between them. The CDR3 length is 14 residues. Germline-derived CDR1 and CDR2 are MNHEY and SMNVEV (reference sequence).

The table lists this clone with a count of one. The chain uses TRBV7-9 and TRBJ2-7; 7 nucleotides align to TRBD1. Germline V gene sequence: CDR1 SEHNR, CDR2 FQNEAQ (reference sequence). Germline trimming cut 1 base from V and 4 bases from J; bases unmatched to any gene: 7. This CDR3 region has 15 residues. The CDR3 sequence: CASSLGKGQKYEQYF. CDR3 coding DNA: TGTGCCAGCAGCTTAGGTAAGGGACAGAAATACGAGCAGTACTTC.

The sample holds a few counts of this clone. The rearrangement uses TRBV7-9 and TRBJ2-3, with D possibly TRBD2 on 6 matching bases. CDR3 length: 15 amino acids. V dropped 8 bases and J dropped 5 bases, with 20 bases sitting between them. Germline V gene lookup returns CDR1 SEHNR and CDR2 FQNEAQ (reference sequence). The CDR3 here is CASEEGGWGEDTQYF. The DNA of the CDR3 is TGTGCCAGCGAGGAGGGCGGTTGGGGGGAAGATACGCAGTATTTT.

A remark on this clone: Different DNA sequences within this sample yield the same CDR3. CDR3: CASSLAGGPPDTQYF. CDR3 DNA sequence: TGTGCCAGCAGTTTAGCGGGTGGGCCCCCAGATACGCAGTATTTT. The V gene is TRBV28, the J gene TRBJ2-3, with a tentative D call TRBD2 (5 bases). V dropped 2 bases and J dropped 4 bases, with 13 bases sitting between them. Germline V gene sequence: CDR1 MDHEN, CDR2 SYDVKM. This CDR3 has 15 residues.